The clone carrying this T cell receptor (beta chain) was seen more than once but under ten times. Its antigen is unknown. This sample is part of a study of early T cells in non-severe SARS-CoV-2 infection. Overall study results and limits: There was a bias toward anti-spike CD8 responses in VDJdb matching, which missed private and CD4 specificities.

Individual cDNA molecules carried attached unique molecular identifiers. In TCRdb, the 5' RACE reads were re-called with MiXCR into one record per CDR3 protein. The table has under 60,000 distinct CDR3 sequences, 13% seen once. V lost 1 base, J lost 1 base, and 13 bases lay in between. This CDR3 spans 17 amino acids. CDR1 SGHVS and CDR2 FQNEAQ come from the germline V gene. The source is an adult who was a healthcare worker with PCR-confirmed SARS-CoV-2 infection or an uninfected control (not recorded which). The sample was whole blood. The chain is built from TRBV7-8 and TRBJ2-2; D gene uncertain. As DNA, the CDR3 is TGTGCCAGCAGCTTAGAGAGTAGCATCCAGAACACCGGGGAGCTGTTTTTT. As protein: CASSLESSIQNTGELFF. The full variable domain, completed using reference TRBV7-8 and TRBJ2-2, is GAGVSQSPRYKVAKRGQDVALRCDPISGHVSLFWYQQALGQGPEFLTYFQNEAQLDKSGLPSDRFFAERPEGSVSTLKIQRTQQEDSAVYLCASSLESSIQNTGELFFGEGSRLTVL.